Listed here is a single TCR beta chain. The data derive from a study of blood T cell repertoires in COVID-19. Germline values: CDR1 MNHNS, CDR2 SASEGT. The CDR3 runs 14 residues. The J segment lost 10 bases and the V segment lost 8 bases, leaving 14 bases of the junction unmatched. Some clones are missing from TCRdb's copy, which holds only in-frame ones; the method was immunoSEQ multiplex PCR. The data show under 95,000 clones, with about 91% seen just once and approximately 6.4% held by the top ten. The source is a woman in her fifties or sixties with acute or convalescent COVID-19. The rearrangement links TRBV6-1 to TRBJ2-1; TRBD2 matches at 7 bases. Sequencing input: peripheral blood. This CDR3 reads CASASQRGSGEQFF. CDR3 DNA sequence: TGTGCCAGCGCGAGCCAGCGGGGTTCTGGCGAGCAGTTCTTC.